The 9 T cell receptor beta chains reported below all come from one sample, sequenced in a study of OX40 agonist ivuxolimab in advanced cancers. Profiling relied on immunoSEQ multiplex PCR, and the TCRdb table lists in-frame clones only, not all of them. The repertoire holds roughly 80,000 clones, with about 93% as singletons. The specimen comprised CD4+ or CD8+ T cells sorted from blood, sampled in a trial of the OX40 agonist ivuxolimab. The origin of the receptors is an adult with an advanced solid tumor such as melanoma, head and neck, liver or kidney cancer.

The genes are TRBV19 and TRBJ2-1; TRBD2 is a possible D gene (6 bases). Germline V CDR1 and CDR2: LNHDA, SQIVND (reference sequence). Trimming cost V 1 base and J 5 bases, with 15 bases left between them. The CDR3 covers 16 residues. The CDR3 sequence: CASSIVVGTRNNEQFF. The CDR3 DNA reads as TGTGCCAGTAGTATAGTTGTCGGGACTCGAAACAATGAGCAGTTCTTC. Drawing the rest from reference TRBV19 and TRBJ2-1, the complete variable domain is DGGITQSPKYLFRKEGQNVTLSCEQNLNHDAMYWYRQDPGQGLRLIYYSQIVNDFQKGDIAEGYSVSREKKESFPLTVTSAQKNPTAFYLCASSIVVGTRNNEQFFGPGTRLTVL.

The rearrangement joins TRBV19 to TRBJ1-1; D not certain. Trimming removed 4 bases from V and 1 base from J, with 19 bases in between. CDR1 is LNHDA and CDR2 is SQIVND in the germline V gene (reference sequence). The CDR3 has 17 residues. This CDR3 is CASSRVATPKGNTEAFF. The CDR3 region has the DNA TGTGCCAGTAGTAGAGTGGCAACACCAAAAGGGAACACTGAAGCTTTCTTT. Combining the CDR3 with reference TRBV19 and TRBJ1-1 gives the whole variable domain DGGITQSPKYLFRKEGQNVTLSCEQNLNHDAMYWYRQDPGQGLRLIYYSQIVNDFQKGDIAEGYSVSREKKESFPLTVTSAQKNPTAFYLCASSRVATPKGNTEAFFGQGTRLTVV.

V usage is TRBV2 and J usage is TRBJ2-1; D might be TRBD2 (6 bases). V was clipped by 1 base and J by 4 bases, with 11 bases between them. CDR1 and CDR2 from the germline V gene are SNHLY and FYNNEI. CDR3 size: 15 residues. The CDR3 DNA follows: TGTGCCAGCAGTGAAGGGAGGGGTCGGTACAATGAGCAGTTCTTC. Amino acid sequence: CASSEGRGRYNEQFF.

The gene calls are TRBV6-5 and TRBJ1-2; D is unclear. Germline V lookup: CDR1 MNHEY, CDR2 SVGAGI. With 0 bases removed from V and 3 bases from J, the gap between germline ends came to 14 bases. CDR3 size: 16 residues. Written as DNA, the CDR3 is TGTGCCAGCAGTTACTCGATTAGGGCCGGCCACTATGGCTACACCTTC. Residues: CASSYSIRAGHYGYTF.

The chain employs TRBV19 and TRBJ2-3; D is unclear. Germline CDR1 reads LNHDA; CDR2 reads SQIVND (reference sequence). The CDR3 spans 13 residues. The V end lost 0 bases, the J end lost 14 bases, and 15 bases lay between the germline ends. CDR3 sequence reads: CASSIDLYGVRYF. CDR3 in DNA: TGTGCCAGTAGTATAGATCTTTATGGAGTGCGGTATTTT.

This chain uses TRBV6-1 with TRBJ2-7; 10 bases agree with TRBD2. The V and J ends lost 1 base and 3 bases, in that order; junction bases with no gene match: 3. CDR3 length: 15 amino acids. The germline V gene has CDR1 MNHNS and CDR2 SASEGT. In DNA form, the CDR3 reads TGTGCCAGCAGTGAAGGGACTAGCGGTAACTACGAGCAGTACTTC. As protein: CASSEGTSGNYEQYF.

This clone was recorded a few times. V usage is TRBV18 and J usage is TRBJ1-4; no definite D call. The ends were cut back, 7 bases at V and 8 bases at J, with 20 bases in the middle. The CDR3 sequence is 15 residues long. Germline CDR1 is KGHSH and CDR2 is LQKENI. CDR3 bases: TGTGCCAGCTTCGCCGGAGTCCGGACGGGGGAAAAACTGTTTTTT. Protein: CASFAGVRTGEKLFF.

This chain uses TRBV19 with TRBJ1-1, with unresolved D. V dropped 1 base and J dropped 1 base, with 10 bases sitting between them. The CDR3 is 15 amino acids. Germline CDR1 and CDR2: LNHDA and SQIVND (reference sequence). This CDR3 is CASSIGQTGNTEAFF. The CDR3 DNA reads TGTGCCAGTAGTATAGGTCAAACGGGGAACACTGAAGCTTTCTTT.

The CDR3 nucleotides read TGTGCCAGCAGTTTTATCTTAGAGGGGAATGAGCAGTTCTTC. Protein: CASSFILEGNEQFF. This chain links TRBV28 with TRBJ2-1; either TRBD1 or TRBD2 may fit D (5 bases each). In germline, CDR1 is MDHEN, CDR2 SYDVKM. Trimming removed 3 bases from V and 7 bases from J, with 13 bases in between. There are 14 residues in the CDR3.